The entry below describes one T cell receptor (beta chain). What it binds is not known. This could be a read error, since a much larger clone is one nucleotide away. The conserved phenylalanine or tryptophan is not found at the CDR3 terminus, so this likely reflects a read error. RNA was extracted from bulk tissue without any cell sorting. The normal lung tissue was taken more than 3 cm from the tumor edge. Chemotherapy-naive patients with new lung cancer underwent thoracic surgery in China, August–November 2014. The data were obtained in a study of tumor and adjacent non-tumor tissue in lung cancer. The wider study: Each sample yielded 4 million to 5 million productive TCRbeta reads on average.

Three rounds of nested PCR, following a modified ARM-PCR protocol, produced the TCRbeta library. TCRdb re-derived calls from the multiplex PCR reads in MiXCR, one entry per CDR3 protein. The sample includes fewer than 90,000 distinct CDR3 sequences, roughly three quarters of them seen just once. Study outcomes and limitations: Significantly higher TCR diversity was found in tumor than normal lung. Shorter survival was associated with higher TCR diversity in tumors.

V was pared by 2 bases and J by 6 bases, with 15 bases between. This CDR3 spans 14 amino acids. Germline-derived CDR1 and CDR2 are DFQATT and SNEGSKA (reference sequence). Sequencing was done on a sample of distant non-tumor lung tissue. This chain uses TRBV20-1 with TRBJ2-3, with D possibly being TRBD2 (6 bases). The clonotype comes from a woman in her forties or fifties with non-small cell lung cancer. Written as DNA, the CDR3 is TGCAGTGCTAGAAACCCGGGACTCCCCGATACGCAGTATATT. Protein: CSARNPGLPDTQYI.